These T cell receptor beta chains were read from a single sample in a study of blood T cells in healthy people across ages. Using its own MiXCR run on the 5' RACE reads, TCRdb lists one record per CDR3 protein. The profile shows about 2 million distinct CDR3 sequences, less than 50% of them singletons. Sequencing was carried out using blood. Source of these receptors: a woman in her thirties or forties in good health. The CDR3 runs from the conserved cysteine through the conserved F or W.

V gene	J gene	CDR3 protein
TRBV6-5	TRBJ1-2	CASSPFGSSGYTF
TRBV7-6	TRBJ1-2	CASSLLRGTGPNLNYGYTF
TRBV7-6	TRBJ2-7	CASSPHQAGASYEQYF
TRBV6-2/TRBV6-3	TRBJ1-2	CVVVPAGFYGYTF
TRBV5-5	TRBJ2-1	CASRSGEYNEQFF
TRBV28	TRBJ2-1	CASSAIGGGYNEQFF
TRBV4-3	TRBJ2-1	CASSHPERGLGEQFF
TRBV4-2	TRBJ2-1	CASSQLKLGTEQFF
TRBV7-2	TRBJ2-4	CASSLAGVASGGNIQYF
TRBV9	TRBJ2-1	CASSETSGGLSEQFF
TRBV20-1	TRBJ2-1	CSATRGNLGNEQFF
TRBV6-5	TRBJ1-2	CASLSTGEYGYTF
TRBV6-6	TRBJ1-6	CASIQGSNNSPLHF
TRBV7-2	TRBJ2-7	CASSLIGATYEQYF
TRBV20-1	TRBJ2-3	CSALLASLSDTQYF
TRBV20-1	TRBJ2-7	CSATSGGSTYEQYF
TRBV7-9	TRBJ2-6	CASSLVTGANVLTF
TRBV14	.	CASSSRDFYYEQYF
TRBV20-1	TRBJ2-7	CSARADGYEQYF
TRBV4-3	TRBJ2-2	CASSQAMGAGTGELFF
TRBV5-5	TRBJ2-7	CASSLGIREQYF
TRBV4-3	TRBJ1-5	CAPGTGGRNSNQPQHF
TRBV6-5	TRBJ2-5	CASSYMSVGRGAPHGSQETQYF
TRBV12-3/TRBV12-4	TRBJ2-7	CASSLVLGVYEQYF
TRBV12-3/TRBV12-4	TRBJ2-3	CASSLVSGVTDTQYF
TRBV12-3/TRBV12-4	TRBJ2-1	CASRGWLAGSYNEQFF